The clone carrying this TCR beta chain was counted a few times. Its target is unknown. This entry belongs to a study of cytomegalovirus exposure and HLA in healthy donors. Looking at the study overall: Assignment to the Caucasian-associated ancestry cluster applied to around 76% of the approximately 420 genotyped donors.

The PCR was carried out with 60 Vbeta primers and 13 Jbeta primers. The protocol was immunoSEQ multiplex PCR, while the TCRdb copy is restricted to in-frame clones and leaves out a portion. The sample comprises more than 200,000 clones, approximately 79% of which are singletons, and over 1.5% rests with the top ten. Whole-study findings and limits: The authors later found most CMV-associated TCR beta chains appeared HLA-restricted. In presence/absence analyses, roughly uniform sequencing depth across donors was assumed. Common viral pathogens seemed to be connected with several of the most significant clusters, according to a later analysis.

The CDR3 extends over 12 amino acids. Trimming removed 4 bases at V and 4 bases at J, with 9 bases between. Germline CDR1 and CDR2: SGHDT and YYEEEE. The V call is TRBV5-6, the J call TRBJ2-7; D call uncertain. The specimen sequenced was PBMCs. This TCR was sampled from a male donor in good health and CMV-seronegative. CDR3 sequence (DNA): TGTGCCAGCAGCGCCTCACTTTACGAGCAGTACTTC. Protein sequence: CASSASLYEQYF.